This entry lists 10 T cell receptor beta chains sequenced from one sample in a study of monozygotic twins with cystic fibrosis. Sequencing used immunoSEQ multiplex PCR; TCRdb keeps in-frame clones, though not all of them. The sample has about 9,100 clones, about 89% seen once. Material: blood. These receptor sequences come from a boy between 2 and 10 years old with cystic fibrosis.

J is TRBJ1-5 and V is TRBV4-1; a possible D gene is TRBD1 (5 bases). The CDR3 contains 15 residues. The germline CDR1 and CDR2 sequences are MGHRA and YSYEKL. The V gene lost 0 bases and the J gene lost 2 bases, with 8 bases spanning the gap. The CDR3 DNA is TGCGCCAGCAGCCAAGAACCGGGGGGCAATCAGCCCCAGCATTTT. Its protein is CASSQEPGGNQPQHF.

Here the CDR3 DNA reads TGTGCCAGCAGTGAGGGCAGAGGGACATCCTACGAGCAGTACTTC. Its protein product is CASSEGRGTSYEQYF. V usage is TRBV9 and J usage is TRBJ2-7, with D possibly being TRBD1 (6 bases). Germline values: CDR1 SGDLS, CDR2 YYNGEE. This CDR3 comprises 15 residues. Trimming stripped 5 bases from V and 1 base from J, with 16 bases between. Looking up the rest from reference TRBV9 and TRBJ2-7 gives the full variable domain: DSGVTQTPKHLITATGQRVTLRCSPRSGDLSVYWYQQSLDQGLQFLIQYYNGEERAKGNILERFSAQQFPDLHSELNLSSLELGDSALYFCASSEGRGTSYEQYFGPGTRLTVT.

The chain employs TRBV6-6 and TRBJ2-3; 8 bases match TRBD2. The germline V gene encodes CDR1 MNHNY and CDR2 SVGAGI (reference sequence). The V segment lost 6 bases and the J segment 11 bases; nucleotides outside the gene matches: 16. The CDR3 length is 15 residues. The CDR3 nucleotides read TGTGCCAGCAGAACCGGGACTAGGGAGGAAGTGGGGCAGTATTTT. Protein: CASRTGTREEVGQYF.

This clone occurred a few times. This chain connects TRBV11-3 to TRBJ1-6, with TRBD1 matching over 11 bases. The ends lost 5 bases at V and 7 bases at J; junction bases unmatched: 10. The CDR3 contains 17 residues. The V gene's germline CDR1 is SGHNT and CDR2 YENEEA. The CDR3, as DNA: TGTGCCAGCAGCCCCCGGACAGGGGGCGAGTGGAATTCACCCCTCCACTTT. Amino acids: CASSPRTGGEWNSPLHF.

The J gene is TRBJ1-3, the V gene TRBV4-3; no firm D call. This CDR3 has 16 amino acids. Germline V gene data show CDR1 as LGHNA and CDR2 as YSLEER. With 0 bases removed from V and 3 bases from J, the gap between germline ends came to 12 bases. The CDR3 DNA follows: TGCGCCAGCAGCCAAGATCATATCGGGGTTGGAAACACCATATATTTT. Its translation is CASSQDHIGVGNTIYF.

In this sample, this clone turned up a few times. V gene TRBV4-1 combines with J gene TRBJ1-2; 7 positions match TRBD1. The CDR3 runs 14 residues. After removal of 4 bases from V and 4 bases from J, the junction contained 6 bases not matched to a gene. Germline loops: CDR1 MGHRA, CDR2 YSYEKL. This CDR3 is CASSPLGQIYGYTF. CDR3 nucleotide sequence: TGCGCCAGCAGCCCCTTGGGACAGATCTATGGCTACACCTTC.

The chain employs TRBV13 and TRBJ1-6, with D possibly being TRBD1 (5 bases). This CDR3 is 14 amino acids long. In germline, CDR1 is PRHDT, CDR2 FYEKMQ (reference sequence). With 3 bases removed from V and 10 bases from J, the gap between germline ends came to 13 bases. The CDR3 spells CASSFEGDLSPLHF. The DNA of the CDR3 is TGTGCCAGCAGCTTCGAAGGGGATTTGTCACCCCTCCACTTT.

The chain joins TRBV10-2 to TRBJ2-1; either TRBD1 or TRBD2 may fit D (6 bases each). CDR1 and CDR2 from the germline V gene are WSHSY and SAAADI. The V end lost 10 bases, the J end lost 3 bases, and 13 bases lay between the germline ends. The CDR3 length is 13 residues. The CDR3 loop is CATLADSYNEQFF. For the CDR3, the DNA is TGCGCCACGTTAGCGGACAGCTACAATGAGCAGTTCTTC.

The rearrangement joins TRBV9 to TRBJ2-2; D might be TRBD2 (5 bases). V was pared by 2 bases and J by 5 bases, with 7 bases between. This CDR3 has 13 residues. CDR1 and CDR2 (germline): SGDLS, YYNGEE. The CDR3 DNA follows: TGTGCCAGCAGCGTTAGCGCTACCGGGGAGCTGTTTTTT. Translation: CASSVSATGELFF.

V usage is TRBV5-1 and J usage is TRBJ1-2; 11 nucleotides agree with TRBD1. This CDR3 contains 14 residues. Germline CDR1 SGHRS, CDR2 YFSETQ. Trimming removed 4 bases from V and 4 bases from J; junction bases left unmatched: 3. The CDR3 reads CASSAGTGGYGYTF. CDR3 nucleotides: TGCGCCAGCAGCGCCGGGACAGGGGGCTATGGCTACACCTTC.